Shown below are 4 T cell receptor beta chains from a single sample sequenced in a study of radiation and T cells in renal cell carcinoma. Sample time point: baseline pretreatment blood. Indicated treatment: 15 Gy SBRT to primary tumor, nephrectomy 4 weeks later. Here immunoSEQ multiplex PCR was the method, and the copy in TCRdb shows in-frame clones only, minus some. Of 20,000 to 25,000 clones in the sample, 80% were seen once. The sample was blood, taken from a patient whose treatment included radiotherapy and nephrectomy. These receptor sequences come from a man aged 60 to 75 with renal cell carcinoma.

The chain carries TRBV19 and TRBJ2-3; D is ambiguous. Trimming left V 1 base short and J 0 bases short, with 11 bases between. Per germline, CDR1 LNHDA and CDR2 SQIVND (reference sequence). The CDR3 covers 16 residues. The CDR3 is CASSIGALTSTDTQYF. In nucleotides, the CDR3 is TGTGCCAGTAGTATAGGGGCACTCACTAGCACAGATACGCAGTATTTT. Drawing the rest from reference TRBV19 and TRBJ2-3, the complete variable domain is DGGITQSPKYLFRKEGQNVTLSCEQNLNHDAMYWYRQDPGQGLRLIYYSQIVNDFQKGDIAEGYSVSREKKESFPLTVTSAQKNPTAFYLCASSIGALTSTDTQYFGPGTRLTVL.

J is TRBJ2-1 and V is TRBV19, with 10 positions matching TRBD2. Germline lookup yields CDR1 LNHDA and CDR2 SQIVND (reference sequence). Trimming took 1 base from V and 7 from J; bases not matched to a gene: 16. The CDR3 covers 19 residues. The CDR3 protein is CASSIGRGSGRAGWNEQFF. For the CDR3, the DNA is TGTGCCAGTAGTATAGGGAGGGGGAGCGGGAGGGCCGGTTGGAATGAGCAGTTCTTC. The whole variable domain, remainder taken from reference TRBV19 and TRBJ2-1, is DGGITQSPKYLFRKEGQNVTLSCEQNLNHDAMYWYRQDPGQGLRLIYYSQIVNDFQKGDIAEGYSVSREKKESFPLTVTSAQKNPTAFYLCASSIGRGSGRAGWNEQFFGPGTRLTVL.

The DNA for the CDR3 is TGTGCCAGCAGCTTCTGGCTAGCGGGAAATACCGGGGAGCTGTTTTTT. This translates into CASSFWLAGNTGELFF. The chain has TRBV7-8 and TRBJ2-2, with 9 bases that match TRBD2. V was pared by 3 bases and J by 5 bases, with 7 bases of the junction left unmatched. Germline V gene sequence: CDR1 SGHVS, CDR2 FQNEAQ. CDR3 size: 16 residues.

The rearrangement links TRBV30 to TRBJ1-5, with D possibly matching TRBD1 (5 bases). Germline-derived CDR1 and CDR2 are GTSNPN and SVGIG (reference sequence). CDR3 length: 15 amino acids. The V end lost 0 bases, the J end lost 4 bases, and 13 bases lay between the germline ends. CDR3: CAWSVGQPGNQPQHF. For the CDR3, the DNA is TGTGCCTGGAGTGTTGGGCAGCCAGGGAATCAGCCCCAGCATTTT.